These 14 T cell receptor beta chains originate from one sample sequenced in a study of metastatic and nonmetastatic thyroid tumors. Before thyroid surgery, none of the patients had received any treatment. With MiXCR, TCRdb called clones anew from the PCR reads. The sample has tens of thousands of clones; 20% are singletons. Sequencing input: adjacent normal tissue. The receptors were gathered from a female donor with papillary thyroid cancer or a benign thyroid nodule (not recorded which). Some clones in this sample may be carry-over from other donors' samples.

This clone has a count of ten or more. V gene TRBV4-2 combines with J gene TRBJ2-1; D unclear. Trimming left V 4 bases short and J 0 bases short, with 19 bases between. The CDR3 is 18 amino acids. The germline V gene has CDR1 LGHNA and CDR2 YNFKEQ. The CDR3, as DNA: TGTGCCAGCAGCCCACGCTACCTACTCGTGAACTCCTACAATGAGCAGTTCTTC. This translates into CASSPRYLLVNSYNEQFF.

This clone was detected only a few times. The chain employs TRBV5-1 and TRBJ2-7, with TRBD2 matching 14 bases. Germline values: CDR1 SGHRS, CDR2 YFSETQ. The CDR3 is 14 residues long. Trimming removed 4 bases from V and 6 bases from J; junction bases left unmatched: 3. CDR3 residues: CASSPGLAGAEQYF. The CDR3 DNA reads as TGCGCCAGCAGCCCGGGACTAGCGGGGGCCGAGCAGTACTTC.

The chain combines TRBV20-1 with TRBJ2-7, with D perhaps TRBD1 (5 bases). V lost 0 bases, J lost 4 bases, and 10 bases lay in between. CDR1 DFQATT and CDR2 SNEGSKA come from the germline V gene (reference sequence). This CDR3 spans 13 amino acids. CDR3: CSARESRAYEQYF. In DNA form, the CDR3 reads TGCAGTGCTAGAGAATCCAGGGCATACGAGCAGTACTTC.

By sample fraction, this clone is medium-sized (0.01 to 0.1%). This chain links TRBV12-3 or TRBV12-4 with TRBJ2-1; possibly TRBD2 for D (6 bases). The CDR3 is 12 residues long. Trimming shortened V by 5 bases and J by 10 bases, and 12 bases separated the two germline ends. CDR3 sequence: CASSPGTQEQFF. As DNA, the CDR3 is TGTGCCAGCAGTCCGGGGACTCAAGAGCAGTTCTTC.

In the case of this clone: The CDR3 does not end in the conserved phenylalanine or tryptophan, so this is likely a read error. This chain links TRBV3-1 with TRBJ2-7; 10 nucleotides align to TRBD2. The V segment lost 7 bases and the J segment 3 bases; nucleotides outside the gene matches: 15. Germline assignment: CDR1 LGHDT and CDR2 YNNKEL (reference sequence). This CDR3 comprises 17 residues. CDR3 bases: TGTGCCAGCAACCACCGATCCCGTTTAGCGGGAGGCTACGAGCAGTACTCC. Translating it yields CASNHRSRLAGGYEQYS.

This clone was counted at least ten times. The chain couples TRBV19 to TRBJ1-5; D is unclear. Trimming pared 3 bases from V and 3 bases from J, leaving 12 bases between. In germline, CDR1 is LNHDA, CDR2 SQIVND (reference sequence). There are 15 residues in the CDR3. CDR3 in DNA: TGTGCCAGTAGTATTTTAGGCCAAAACAATCAGCCCCAGCATTTT. It is translated as CASSILGQNNQPQHF.

As concerns this clone: A much larger clone lies one base from this, so it may be a read error. The chain's CDR3 is CAGSLASGGPGEQFF. The DNA for the CDR3 is TGTGCCGGCTCACTCGCGAGTGGAGGGCCGGGAGAGCAGTTCTTC. The genes are TRBV18 and TRBJ2-1, with D tentatively TRBD2 (6 bases). The CDR3 runs 15 residues. Germline V gene data show CDR1 as KGHSH and CDR2 as LQKENI. Full variable domain (missing parts from reference TRBV18 and TRBJ2-1): NAGVMQNPRHLVRRRGQEARLRCSPMKGHSHVYWYRQLPEEGLKFMVYLQKENIIDESGMPKERFSAEFPKEGPSILRIQQVVRGDSAAYFCAGSLASGGPGEQFFGPGTRLTVL.

In this sample, this clone turned up many times. This sequence joins TRBV7-6 and TRBJ2-7; 8 nucleotides align to TRBD1. The V gene end was trimmed by 4 bases and the J gene end by 2 bases; junction bases not matched to a gene: 4. Germline lookup yields CDR1 SGHVS and CDR2 FNYEAQ. The CDR3 spans 14 residues. The CDR3 loop is CASSSKTGAYEQYF. CDR3 nucleotide sequence: TGTGCCAGCAGCTCAAAGACAGGGGCCTACGAGCAGTACTTC.

This clone was detected a few times. The V gene is TRBV6-1, the J gene TRBJ1-2, with D maybe TRBD1 (6 bases). With 5 bases removed from V and 7 bases from J, the gap between germline ends came to 17 bases. Germline V gene sequence: CDR1 MNHNS, CDR2 SASEGT. This CDR3 has 14 residues. CDR3 sequence (DNA): TGTGCCAGCAGTCAGATCACAATGACAGGTGGCTACACCTTC. This codes for CASSQITMTGGYTF.

This sequence joins TRBV11-2 and TRBJ1-2, with 10 positions matching TRBD1. V was clipped by 1 base and J by 7 bases; unmatched bases: 12. The CDR3 spans 17 residues. The germline CDR1 and CDR2 sequences are SGHAT and FQNNGV. The CDR3 sequence is CASSLGRQGAQVAGYTF. Here the CDR3 DNA reads TGTGCCAGCAGCTTAGGAAGACAGGGGGCGCAGGTAGCTGGCTACACCTTC.

This clone was counted at least ten times. The chain couples TRBV11-2 to TRBJ1-2; D perhaps matches TRBD1 (5 bases). This CDR3 contains 14 residues. V dropped 5 bases and J dropped 1 base, with 11 bases sitting between them. CDR1 is SGHAT and CDR2 is FQNNGV in the germline V gene. CDR3 amino acids: CASSHPGGNYGYTF. As DNA, the CDR3 is TGTGCCAGCAGCCATCCGGGGGGTAACTATGGCTACACCTTC.

On this clone: Germline is not matched at one junction end, which may reflect a read error. The gene calls are TRBV19 and TRBJ1-6; unclear D gene. This CDR3 has 13 amino acids. From germline, CDR1 is LNHDA and CDR2 SQIVND (reference sequence). CDR3 in DNA: TGTGCCAGTAACGGCGGGTATAATTCACACCTCCACTTT. The encoded protein is CASNGGYNSHLHF. Complete variable domain (other parts from reference TRBV19 and TRBJ1-6): DGGITQSPKYLFRKEGQNVTLSCEQNLNHDAMYWYRQDPGQGLRLIYYSQIVNDFQKGDIAEGYSVSREKKESFPLTVTSAQKNPTAFYLCASNGGYNSHLHFGNGTRLTVT.

This clone showed up many times. A single base separates this from a much larger clone, so it may be a read error. Other DNA sequences in this sample translate to the same CDR3. The rearrangement links TRBV29-1 to TRBJ1-1; unclear D gene. Germline CDR1 reads SQVTM; CDR2 reads ANQGSEA. The CDR3 has 14 amino acids. The CDR3 is CSVESPGEGTEAFF. The CDR3 DNA follows: TGCAGCGTTGAGTCCCCGGGAGAGGGCACTGAGGCTTTCTTT.

This clone showed up just a few times. The conserved closing phenylalanine or tryptophan is absent in this CDR3, likely reflecting a read error. The chain links TRBV28 to TRBJ2-2; unclear D gene. This CDR3 spans 12 amino acids. Germline CDR1 reads MDHEN; CDR2 reads SYDVKM. Trimming left V 7 bases short and J 7 bases short, with 10 bases between. CDR3 in DNA: TGTGCCAGCATCGCCGGTGGCGGGGAGCTGTTTCTT. Its protein is CASIAGGGELFL.